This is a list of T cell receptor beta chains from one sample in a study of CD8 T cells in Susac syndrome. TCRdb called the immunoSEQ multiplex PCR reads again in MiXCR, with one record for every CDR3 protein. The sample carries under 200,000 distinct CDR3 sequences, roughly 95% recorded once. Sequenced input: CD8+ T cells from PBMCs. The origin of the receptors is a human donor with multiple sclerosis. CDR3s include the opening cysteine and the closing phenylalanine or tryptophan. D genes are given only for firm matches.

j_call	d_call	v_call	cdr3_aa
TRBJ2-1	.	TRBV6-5	CASSYEDGEQQFF
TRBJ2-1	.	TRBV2	CASSVVGHYAEFF
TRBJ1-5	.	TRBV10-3	CAISESVQPQHF
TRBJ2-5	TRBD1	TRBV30	CAYRGGETQYF
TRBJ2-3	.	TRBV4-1	CASSEQDTDTQYF
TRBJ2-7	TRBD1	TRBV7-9	CALGDRGGYEQYF
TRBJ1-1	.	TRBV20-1	CSAQEYWNTEAFF
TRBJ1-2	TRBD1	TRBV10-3	CAISVRGQSTVDYIGYTF
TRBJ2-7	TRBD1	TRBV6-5	CASSYSQGAIHEQYF
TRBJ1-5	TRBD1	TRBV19	CASSTYRGGSQPQHF
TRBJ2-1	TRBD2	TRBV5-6	CASSFLAGANNEQFF
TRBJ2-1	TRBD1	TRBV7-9	CASSPRQGTYNEQFF
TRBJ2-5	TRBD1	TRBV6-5	CASSYGTAQETQYF
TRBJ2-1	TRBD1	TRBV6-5	CASSSNRGRDEQFF
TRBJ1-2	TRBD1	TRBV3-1	CASSQDRGNYGYTF
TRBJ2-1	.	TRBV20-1	CSASPLRPAGYNEQFF
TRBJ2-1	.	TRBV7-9	CASSLGEQFF
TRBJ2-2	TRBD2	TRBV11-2	CASSLSSGSLTGELFF
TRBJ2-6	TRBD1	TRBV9	CASSDRQGVEPGANVLTF
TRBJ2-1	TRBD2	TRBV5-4	CASSHLAGGINNEQFF
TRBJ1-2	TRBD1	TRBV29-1	CSVFHSGQGLGYTF
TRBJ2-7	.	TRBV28	CASSVLMGRNLYEQYF
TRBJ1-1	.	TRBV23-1	CASRQPGSPNTEAFF
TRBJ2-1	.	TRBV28	CASSFGDGYNEQFF
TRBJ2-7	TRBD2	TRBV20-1	CSALSGSVYEQYF
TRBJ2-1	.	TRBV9	CASSVDWAGRLGEQFF
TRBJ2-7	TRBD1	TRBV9	CASSPRQGSYEQYF
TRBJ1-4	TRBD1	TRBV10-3	CAISESGQTNEKLFF
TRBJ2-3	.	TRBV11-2	CASSSWAGDSSTDTQYF
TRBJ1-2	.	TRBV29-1	CSVGPPRDTTNYGYTF
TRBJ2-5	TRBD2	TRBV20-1	CSASPWTSGETQYF
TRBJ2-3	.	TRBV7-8	CASSLVVRTDTQYF
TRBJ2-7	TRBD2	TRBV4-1	CASSQGLVWYEQYF
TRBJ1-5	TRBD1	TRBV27	CASSLIQGDQPQHF
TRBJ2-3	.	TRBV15	CAVGDTQYF
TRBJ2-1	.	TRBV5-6	CASSFLLEGPNEQFF
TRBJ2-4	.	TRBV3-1	CASSLSSGIRKNIQYF
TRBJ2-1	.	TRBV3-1	CASSQGQYNEQFF
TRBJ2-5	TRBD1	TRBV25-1	CASSTWGTEETQYF
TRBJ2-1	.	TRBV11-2	CASSSGTYSYNEQFF
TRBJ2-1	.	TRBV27	CASGLPYNEQFF
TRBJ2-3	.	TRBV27	CASKGSGTDTQYF
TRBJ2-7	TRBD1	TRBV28	CASSLLGTGAYEQYF
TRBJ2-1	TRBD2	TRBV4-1	CASSQDITSGGYEQFF
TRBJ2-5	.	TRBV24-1	CAVGFTGETQYF
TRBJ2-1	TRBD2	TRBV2	CASSHPGLAGATFSYNEQFF
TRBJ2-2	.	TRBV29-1	CSVFGGEGTGELFF
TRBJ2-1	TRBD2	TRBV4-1	CASSQTTTSAYYNEQFF
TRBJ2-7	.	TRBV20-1	CSAKWASAPYEQYF